A selection of T cell receptor beta chains follows, all from one sample in a study of T cells in Graves' hyperthyroidism and ophthalmopathy. TCRdb re-called the multiplex PCR reads with MiXCR, one entry per CDR3 protein. The sample gives roughly 400,000 distinct CDR3 sequences, approximately 15% of which show up once; around a quarter is in the top ten. The sample was blood. Every receptor here comes from a woman aged 18-29 years with Graves' hyperthyroidism that later progressed to Graves' ophthalmopathy. Each CDR3 is given with its conserved first and last residue. Each record gives: CDR3 DNA, CDR3 protein, D gene, V gene, J gene, clone size. D genes are given only for firm matches. Some rows have no size entry. The others give once, few or many, or a class for an expanded clone.

cdr3_nt: TGCAGTGCTAGAAAACAGGGGTCGCTGGAAGAGCAGTACTTC; cdr3_aa: CSARKQGSLEEQYF; d_call: TRBD1; v_call: TRBV20-1; j_call: TRBJ2-7; clone_size: few
cdr3_nt: TGCAGTGCTTCCGGACTAGCGGGAGGGCCGGTTCCAGTCGATACGCAGTATTTT; cdr3_aa: CSASGLAGGPVPVDTQYF; d_call: TRBD2; v_call: TRBV20-1; j_call: TRBJ2-3; clone_size: many
cdr3_nt: TGTGCCAGCAGAAACGACAGGGGGCTGAAGCAGCCCCAGCATTTT; cdr3_aa: CASRNDRGLKQPQHF; d_call: TRBD1; v_call: TRBV6-2/TRBV6-3; j_call: TRBJ1-5; clone_size: NA
cdr3_nt: TGTGCCAGCAGTTTCGGTCCGGCGTGGGATCCAGCGGGAGCCTACGAGCAGTACTTC; cdr3_aa: CASSFGPAWDPAGAYEQYF; d_call: TRBD2; v_call: TRBV27; j_call: TRBJ2-7; clone_size: NA
cdr3_nt: TGTGCCAGCAGTGACCGACAGGTCCCTCTAGATGGCTACACCTTC; cdr3_aa: CASSDRQVPLDGYTF; d_call: NA; v_call: TRBV27; j_call: TRBJ1-2; clone_size: NA
cdr3_nt: TGTGCCAGCAGCGCCGGGACAACGAGCTCCTATAATTCACCCCTCCACTTT; cdr3_aa: CASSAGTTSSYNSPLHF; d_call: NA; v_call: TRBV5-6; j_call: TRBJ1-6; clone_size: NA
cdr3_nt: TGTGCCAGCAGCAGCGGGGGGAAAAGTGGCTACACCTTC; cdr3_aa: CASSSGGKSGYTF; d_call: NA; v_call: TRBV3-1; j_call: TRBJ1-2; clone_size: many
cdr3_nt: TGTGCCAGCAGCTTCAGACAGGGGCCTTCCAATGAGCAGTTCTTC; cdr3_aa: CASSFRQGPSNEQFF; d_call: TRBD1; v_call: TRBV5-4; j_call: TRBJ2-1; clone_size: NA
cdr3_nt: TGTGCCAGCATTTCGCCCGGGACTAGATGGAATGAGCAGTTCTTC; cdr3_aa: CASISPGTRWNEQFF; d_call: TRBD2; v_call: TRBV28; j_call: TRBJ2-1; clone_size: many
cdr3_nt: TGTGCCACCAGCCACGGGGCGCTTAGCACAGATACGCAGTATTTT; cdr3_aa: CATSHGALSTDTQYF; d_call: NA; v_call: TRBV6-1; j_call: TRBJ2-3; clone_size: many
cdr3_nt: TGTGCCAGCAGTTATTGGGACAATCAGCCCCAGCATTTT; cdr3_aa: CASSYWDNQPQHF; d_call: NA; v_call: TRBV6-2/TRBV6-3; j_call: TRBJ1-5; clone_size: few
cdr3_nt: TGTGCCAGCAGCCAAGATTGGGCAGGGCTAAACGCCTACGAGCAGTACTTC; cdr3_aa: CASSQDWAGLNAYEQYF; d_call: NA; v_call: TRBV3-1; j_call: TRBJ2-7; clone_size: few
cdr3_nt: TGTGCCAGCAGGCAGGAGCCCGGTCCCTACGAGCAGTACTTC; cdr3_aa: CASRQEPGPYEQYF; d_call: NA; v_call: TRBV7-8; j_call: TRBJ2-7; clone_size: few
cdr3_nt: TGTGCCAGCAGCTTAGTCGGGACTAGCGGTGGCCAAGAGACCCAGTACTTC; cdr3_aa: CASSLVGTSGGQETQYF; d_call: TRBD2; v_call: TRBV7-2; j_call: TRBJ2-5; clone_size: many